This T cell receptor (beta chain) was identified in a study of shared clonotypes between healthy human individuals. Clones were sequenced by immunoSEQ multiplex PCR, and TCRdb holds only the in-frame ones, with some missing. The table has more than 550,000 clones, less than 95% seen once. V lost 7 bases, J lost 5 bases, and 14 bases lay in between. The CDR3 consists of 13 residues. Germline assignment: CDR1 MNHNS and CDR2 SASEGT. Within Nashville, Tennessee resided all donors, each a Caucasian adult. To make CD8 memory, CD45RO+ cells were put together with CCR7-negative CD45RA+ TemRA cells. The sample taken for sequencing was memory CD8+ T cells from PBMCs. Subset noted: CD45RO+ cells pooled with CCR7-negative TemRA cells. The TCR comes from a man aged 18 to 35 in good health. Some clones in this sample may be carry-over from other donors' samples. The chain carries TRBV6-1 and TRBJ2-5, with D hard to call. CDR3 nucleotides: TGTGCCAGCACGTCCTACCGGGTGGAGACCCAGTACTTC. This codes for CASTSYRVETQYF.